The 21 T cell receptor beta chains listed next were all sequenced from one sample in a study of shared clonotypes between healthy human individuals. Profiled with immunoSEQ multiplex PCR; TCRdb holds only in-frame clones, not every one. This table holds millions of clones, approximately 94% found once. The sequenced sample was naive CD4+ T cells sorted from blood. As for subset: CD45RA+ positively selected. The receptors come from a man younger than 35 in good health.

This clone has just a few counts. This rearrangement joins TRBV7-9 to TRBJ1-6; 7 bases are shared with TRBD1. The CDR3 has 14 residues. Unmatched junction bases numbered 4, after V lost 6 bases and J lost 5 bases. Looked up from germline, CDR1 is SEHNR and CDR2 is FQNEAQ (reference sequence). DNA for the CDR3: TGTGCCAGCAGACCTCAGGGGGATAATTCACCCCTCCACTTT. Its protein product is CASRPQGDNSPLHF.

The chain employs TRBV18 and TRBJ1-1, with TRBD1 as a possible D gene (5 bases). CDR1 and CDR2 from the germline V gene are KGHSH and LQKENI. The CDR3 is 14 amino acids. V was trimmed by 6 bases and J by 4 bases, leaving 15 bases between them. The CDR3 coding sequence is TGTGCCAGCTCTGGGACTGTCTGGAGCACTGAAGCTTTCTTT. Protein: CASSGTVWSTEAFF.

This chain uses TRBV7-9 with TRBJ1-1; D not certain. The CDR3 is 15 amino acids. The V and J ends lost 5 bases and 1 base respectively, with 14 bases between them. In germline, CDR1 is SEHNR, CDR2 FQNEAQ (reference sequence). This chain's CDR3 is CASSPVRTENTEAFF. In nucleotides, the CDR3 is TGTGCCAGCAGCCCGGTCCGGACGGAGAACACTGAAGCTTTCTTT.

The chain couples TRBV7-3 to TRBJ1-2; D is uncertain. The CDR3 is 14 amino acids. The germline V gene encodes CDR1 SGHTA and CDR2 FQGTGA. V shed 2 bases and J shed 4 bases, with 11 bases lying between them. CDR3: CASSLDGSPYGYTF. The CDR3 DNA is TGTGCCAGCAGCTTAGACGGGTCCCCCTATGGCTACACCTTC.

Concerning this clone itself: In the same sample, other DNA sequences code for this CDR3. This chain uses TRBV19 with TRBJ1-2, with D hard to call. CDR3 length: 14 residues. CDR1 LNHDA and CDR2 SQIVND come from the germline V gene (reference sequence). V was cut by 2 bases and J by 2 bases, with 9 bases left in between. The CDR3: CASSILGSNYGYTF. CDR3 nucleotide sequence: TGTGCCAGTAGTATATTGGGCAGCAACTATGGCTACACCTTC.

In nucleotides, the CDR3 is TGCAGCGTTGTAGCGTCGGGAGGAGGCACAGATACGCAGTATTTT. This codes for CSVVASGGGTDTQYF. The V and J genes are TRBV29-1 and TRBJ2-3, with TRBD2 identical over 7 bases. The J segment lost 1 base and the V segment lost 4 bases, leaving 8 bases of the junction unmatched. This CDR3 has 15 amino acids. CDR1 is SQVTM, CDR2 ANQGSEA, per germline.

The chain is built from TRBV6-1 and TRBJ1-4; D might be TRBD1 (5 bases). CDR3 length equals 15 residues. Germline V CDR1 and CDR2: MNHNS, SASEGT. The V end lost 5 bases, the J end lost 7 bases, and 17 bases lay between the germline ends. The CDR3, as DNA: TGTGCCAGCAGTAAAGGGGTTCCCATAGGTGAAAAACTGTTTTTT. This translates into CASSKGVPIGEKLFF.

V and J are TRBV4-3 and TRBJ1-6, with 9 bases matching TRBD1. This CDR3 region has 16 residues. The germline V gene has CDR1 LGHNA and CDR2 YSLEER. V shed 4 bases and J 7 bases; nucleotides not matched to a gene: 8. CDR3 amino acids: CASSPNRGQRNSPLHF. As DNA, the CDR3 is TGCGCCAGCAGCCCCAACAGGGGGCAAAGGAATTCACCCCTCCACTTT.

The gene calls are TRBV5-1 and TRBJ1-1; D unresolved. The CDR3 totals 13 residues. The germline V gene encodes CDR1 SGHRS and CDR2 YFSETQ. Deletions cut 5 bases from V and 3 bases from J, with 11 bases between. CDR3 nucleotides: TGCGCCAGCAGTCCCCTCCTACACACTGAAGCTTTCTTT. Translating gives CASSPLLHTEAFF.

The rearrangement uses TRBV4-3 and TRBJ2-7; no clear D. The CDR3 has 13 residues. V was trimmed by 4 bases and J by 1 base, leaving 8 bases between them. CDR1 is LGHNA, CDR2 YSLEER, per germline. The chain's CDR3 is CASSRDWSYEQYF. The CDR3 nucleotides are TGCGCCAGCAGCCGGGATTGGTCCTACGAGCAGTACTTC.

This clone has a single count. The chain is built from TRBV7-9 and TRBJ2-3; D is uncertain. Trimming stripped 10 bases from V and 4 bases from J, with 15 bases between. Germline lookup yields CDR1 SEHNR and CDR2 FQNEAQ (reference sequence). The CDR3 is 13 amino acids. The CDR3 protein is CATSPPAADTQYF. The DNA for the CDR3 is TGTGCCACCTCCCCTCCTGCCGCAGATACGCAGTATTTT.

The chain links TRBV6-4 to TRBJ2-1, with 8 bases that match TRBD2. The germline V gene has CDR1 MRHNA and CDR2 SNTAGT. Unmatched junction bases numbered 6, after V lost 2 bases and J lost 6 bases. The CDR3 has 15 amino acids. The CDR3, as DNA: TGTGCCAGCAGTGACGCCGGGGGGGCACGCAATGAGCAGTTCTTC. It specifies CASSDAGGARNEQFF.

The V call is TRBV6-6, the J call TRBJ2-7; no reliable D call. Trimming shortened V by 5 bases and J by 7 bases, and 18 bases separated the two germline ends. There are 14 residues in the CDR3. Germline V CDR1 and CDR2: MNHNY, SVGAGI (reference sequence). The CDR3 DNA is TGTGCCAGCAGTGAGGCAGGATACCTACTGGAGCAGTACTTC. Translating gives CASSEAGYLLEQYF.

This chain joins TRBV5-1 and TRBJ2-1; 11 nucleotides agree with TRBD1. The CDR3 runs to 14 residues. Germline CDR1 and CDR2: SGHRS and YFSETQ. The V and J ends lost 2 bases and 7 bases, in that order; junction bases with no gene match: 2. The CDR3 spells CASSFGTGGNEQFF. In DNA, the CDR3 is TGCGCCAGCAGCTTCGGGACAGGGGGTAATGAGCAGTTCTTC.

The chain carries TRBV6-5 and TRBJ2-2, with 8 bases that match TRBD2. J lost 8 bases, V lost 0 bases, and 8 bases had no gene match. The CDR3 has 16 amino acids. In germline, CDR1 is MNHEY, CDR2 SVGAGI. The CDR3 nucleotides are TGTGCCAGCAGTTACTCCCAGCGGGAGCTGAGGGGGGAGCTGTTTTTT. This sequence encodes CASSYSQRELRGELFF.

This rearrangement joins TRBV6-1 to TRBJ1-3; D is unresolved. CDR1 and CDR2 (germline): MNHNS, SASEGT. V shed 6 bases and J shed 4 bases, with 13 bases lying between them. CDR3 length equals 14 residues. The DNA of the CDR3 is TGTGCCAGCAGCGACCCAGGCGGCGGAAACACCATATATTTT. This codes for CASSDPGGGNTIYF.

The V and J genes are TRBV28 and TRBJ1-2; TRBD1 aligns across 8 bases. From germline, CDR1 is MDHEN and CDR2 SYDVKM. The length of the CDR3 is 17 residues. With V trimmed by 2 bases and J by 2 bases, 10 bases remained unmatched. The CDR3 is CASSLLARGQSNYGYTF. The CDR3 DNA reads TGTGCCAGCAGTTTACTGGCCAGGGGGCAATCAAACTATGGCTACACCTTC.

V gene TRBV7-9 combines with J gene TRBJ1-5; 9 bases fit TRBD1. Germline-derived CDR1 and CDR2 are SEHNR and FQNEAQ (reference sequence). This CDR3 is built from 15 residues. V trimming: 4 bases; J trimming: 6 bases; junction bases outside the gene matches: 7. Written as DNA, the CDR3 is TGTGCCAGCAGCTGGGGACAGGGAAAACCTCAGCCCCAGCATTTT. Protein product: CASSWGQGKPQPQHF.

This chain joins TRBV7-2 and TRBJ1-5; D is ambiguous. With 2 bases removed from V and 3 bases from J, the gap between germline ends came to 8 bases. The CDR3 runs 14 residues. Germline-derived CDR1 and CDR2 are SGHTA and FQGNSA. The CDR3 nucleotides read TGTGCCAGCAGCTTATCCAGAAACAATCAGCCCCAGCATTTT. Its protein product is CASSLSRNNQPQHF. The entire variable domain, with the rest obtained from reference TRBV7-2 and TRBJ1-5, is as follows: GAGVSQSPSNKVTEKGKDVELRCDPISGHTALYWYRQSLGQGLEFLIYFQGNSAPDKSGLPSDRFSAERTGGSVSTLTIQRTQQEDSAVYLCASSLSRNNQPQHFGDGTRLSIL.

The gene calls are TRBV9 and TRBJ2-3; 7 nucleotides agree with TRBD2. This CDR3 has 16 amino acids. Germline-derived CDR1 and CDR2 are SGDLS and YYNGEE. Trimming took 4 bases from V and 0 from J; bases not matched to a gene: 8. CDR3 sequence reads: CASSSGLAASTDTQYF. DNA for the CDR3: TGTGCCAGCAGCTCGGGGCTAGCGGCTAGCACAGATACGCAGTATTTT.

This chain connects TRBV19 to TRBJ2-7, with 8 positions matching TRBD1. V trimming: 3 bases; J trimming: 3 bases; junction bases outside the gene matches: 7. Germline assignment: CDR1 LNHDA and CDR2 SQIVND (reference sequence). The CDR3 is made up of 15 amino acids. This CDR3 is CASSMERQGIYEQYF. In DNA form, the CDR3 reads TGTGCCAGTAGTATGGAGCGACAGGGGATCTACGAGCAGTACTTC.